The 29 T cell receptor beta chains presented below share a single source sample, sequenced in a study of T cells in Graves' hyperthyroidism and ophthalmopathy. RNA transcripts gave rise to amplified TCR beta CDR3 regions. A set of HTBI primers served as the primers for a first-round RT-PCR of the TCR CDR3. TCRdb re-called the multiplex PCR reads through MiXCR, storing one row per CDR3 protein. Of about 590,000 distinct CDR3 sequences in the sample, approximately 15% were seen once. Sequences were obtained from blood. These receptors originate from a woman younger than 30 with Graves' ophthalmopathy.

This clonotype was picked up many times. This chain links TRBV7-2 with TRBJ2-7; the match to TRBD2 covers 8 bases. J gave up 2 bases and V 10 bases, and 10 bases lay outside the gene matches. The CDR3 runs to 14 residues. The germline V gene encodes CDR1 SGHTA and CDR2 FQGNSA. The CDR3 region is CATRSGRVPYEQYF. The CDR3, as DNA: TGTGCCACCAGAAGCGGGAGAGTACCCTACGAGCAGTACTTC.

This clonotype was counted ten times or more. The gene calls are TRBV28 and TRBJ1-3; D ambiguous. The CDR3 has 15 amino acids. Trimming shortened V by 4 bases and J by 4 bases, and 14 bases separated the two germline ends. From germline, CDR1 is MDHEN and CDR2 SYDVKM. The CDR3 region is CASSSILSRGNTIYF. In DNA form, the CDR3 reads TGTGCCAGCAGTTCGATTCTTTCTCGGGGAAACACCATATATTTT.

This clonotype was seen more than once but under ten times. V gene TRBV7-9 combines with J gene TRBJ2-2, with no clear D. The germline V gene encodes CDR1 SEHNR and CDR2 FQNEAQ (reference sequence). The CDR3 totals 15 residues. V shed 6 bases and J shed 4 bases, with 15 bases lying between them. CDR3 amino acids: CASRVGPTGTGELFF. For the CDR3, the DNA is TGTGCCAGCAGGGTTGGACCTACGGGCACCGGGGAGCTGTTTTTT.

At least ten counts were recorded for this clonotype. The rearrangement links TRBV2 to TRBJ1-2; D may be TRBD1 (5 bases). The CDR3 loop spans 17 amino acids. The germline CDR1 and CDR2 sequences are SNHLY and FYNNEI. V shed 3 bases and J shed 9 bases, with 26 bases lying between them. The CDR3 loop is CASSESTWAGNPSSYTF. The DNA for the CDR3 is TGTGCCAGCAGTGAGTCCACATGGGCAGGGAACCCCTCAAGCTACACCTTC.

The V gene is TRBV5-1, the J gene TRBJ2-7; D tentatively fits TRBD1 or TRBD2 (5 bases each). The CDR3 spans 14 residues. V lost 4 bases, J lost 3 bases, and 14 bases lay in between. Germline CDR1 reads SGHRS; CDR2 reads YFSETQ. For the CDR3, the DNA is TGCGCCAGCAGCCCCCCGGGACCCATCTACGAGCAGTACTTC. This encodes CASSPPGPIYEQYF.

The CDR3 DNA sequence: TGCAGTGCTAGATGGGCCACCTACGAGCAGTACTTC. Translated, it gives CSARWATYEQYF. V and J are TRBV20-1 and TRBJ2-7, with D hard to call. This CDR3 has 12 amino acids. The ends were cut back, 2 bases at V and 2 bases at J, with 7 bases in the middle. CDR1 is DFQATT and CDR2 is SNEGSKA in the germline V gene (reference sequence).

There are many counts of this clonotype. The V and J genes are TRBV7-9 and TRBJ1-2; D is unclear. Germline-derived CDR1 and CDR2 are SEHNR and FQNEAQ (reference sequence). Trimming took 1 base from V and 7 from J, leaving 7 bases between them. This CDR3 comprises 12 residues. CDR3 nucleotides: TGTGCCAGCAGCTTAGAGTATCGTGGCTACACCTTC. Its protein product is CASSLEYRGYTF.

This clonotype was picked up many times. V is TRBV7-9 and J is TRBJ2-1; TRBD1 aligns across 7 bases. The CDR3 covers 17 residues. Looked up from germline, CDR1 is SEHNR and CDR2 is FQNEAQ (reference sequence). V lost 1 base to trimming and J lost 8 bases; unmatched junction nucleotides: 14. CDR3 loop: CASSLGDGTAVVDEQFF. CDR3 in DNA: TGTGCCAGCAGCTTAGGAGACGGGACAGCCGTCGTCGATGAGCAGTTCTTC.

This clonotype has a count of ten or more. The rearrangement links TRBV28 to TRBJ1-2, with D hard to call. CDR1 MDHEN and CDR2 SYDVKM come from the germline V gene. The CDR3 spans 17 residues. Trimming pared 3 bases from V and 4 bases from J, leaving 21 bases between. The CDR3 here is CASSFRARGRKIYGYTF. The CDR3 DNA follows: TGTGCCAGCAGTTTTAGAGCCCGAGGACGGAAGATCTATGGCTACACCTTC.

Worth noting for this clonotype: The CDR3 does not end in the conserved phenylalanine or tryptophan, so this is likely a read error. The V and J genes are TRBV29-1 and TRBJ2-2; D assignment may be TRBD1 or TRBD2 (6 bases each). This CDR3 comprises 14 residues. The germline V gene encodes CDR1 SQVTM and CDR2 ANQGSEA. V lost 7 bases to trimming and J lost 6 bases, with 18 bases between them. CDR3 region: CSADDSRGPGELFY. CDR3 sequence (DNA): TGCAGCGCCGACGACTCCCGGGGGCCCGGGGAGCTGTTTTAT.

In the case of this clonotype: A much larger clone sits a single nucleotide away, making a read error possible. The CDR3 carries no conserved terminal phenylalanine or tryptophan, so it likely arises from a read error. The chain uses TRBV27 and TRBJ1-5, with 8 bases aligning to TRBD1. This CDR3 is built from 18 residues. V lost 6 bases and J lost 1; bases outside the gene matches: 14. Germline values: CDR1 MNHEY, CDR2 SMNVEV (reference sequence). Here the CDR3 reads CASRPDRGTLGSNQPQHL. Written as DNA, the CDR3 is TGTGCCAGCAGACCCGACAGGGGAACGTTGGGAAGCAATCAGCCCCAGCATCTT.

The CDR3 nucleotides are TGTGCCAGCAGCCAAGAATGGACAGTTCTTTATAATTCACCCCTCCACTTT. Its translation is CASSQEWTVLYNSPLHF. This chain joins TRBV3-1 and TRBJ1-6; tentatively, D is TRBD1 (6 bases). The length of the CDR3 is 17 residues. The V gene's germline CDR1 is LGHDT and CDR2 YNNKEL (reference sequence). V was trimmed by 0 bases and J by 4 bases, leaving 13 bases between them.

Ten or more counts support this clonotype. This rearrangement joins TRBV20-1 to TRBJ1-6; tentative D call: TRBD1 (5 bases). CDR1 is DFQATT and CDR2 is SNEGSKA in the germline V gene (reference sequence). CDR3 length equals 16 residues. V dropped 1 base and J dropped 8 bases, with 18 bases sitting between them. The CDR3 DNA reads TGCAGTGCTAGAGTGGGGGGACTTGAGCAGCATTCACCCCTCCACTTT. Translating it yields CSARVGGLEQHSPLHF.

This clonotype has a count of ten or more. This chain connects TRBV9 to TRBJ1-4; no definite D call. Germline values: CDR1 SGDLS, CDR2 YYNGEE. V gave up 0 bases and J gave up 4 bases, with 13 bases separating them. The CDR3 contains 16 residues. The CDR3 here is CASSVGAHGVNEKLFF. CDR3 DNA: TGTGCCAGCAGCGTAGGTGCCCACGGGGTTAATGAAAAACTGTTTTTT. Using reference TRBV9 and TRBJ1-4 for the parts outside the CDR3, the full variable domain is DSGVTQTPKHLITATGQRVTLRCSPRSGDLSVYWYQQSLDQGLQFLIQYYNGEERAKGNILERFSAQQFPDLHSELNLSSLELGDSALYFCASSVGAHGVNEKLFFGSGTQLSVL.

This clonotype was observed at least ten times. The chain employs TRBV20-1 and TRBJ1-1; no clear D gene. Trimming shortened V by 4 bases and J by 2 bases, and 11 bases separated the two germline ends. This CDR3 is built from 13 residues. The germline V gene has CDR1 DFQATT and CDR2 SNEGSKA (reference sequence). The CDR3 sequence: CSAIDDTNTEAFF. The DNA for the CDR3 is TGCAGTGCTATAGATGACACAAACACTGAAGCTTTCTTT.

This clonotype was counted ten times or more. The chain has TRBV18 and TRBJ1-5; D gene unclear. CDR3 length equals 12 residues. V dropped 5 bases and J dropped 4 bases, with 6 bases sitting between them. Germline CDR1 and CDR2: KGHSH and LQKENI. The CDR3 nucleotides read TGTGCCAGCTCAATTAATAATCAGCCCCAGCATTTT. Translated, it gives CASSINNQPQHF.

In its sample, this clonotype was seen many times. The chain links TRBV9 to TRBJ2-1, with TRBD2 identical over 11 bases. The V gene's germline CDR1 is SGDLS and CDR2 YYNGEE. The CDR3 length is 17 residues. The trim removed 0 bases at V and 9 bases at J, leaving 11 bases unmatched. The CDR3 is CASSVAVRLAGGTEQFF. Written as DNA, the CDR3 is TGTGCCAGCAGCGTAGCTGTTAGGCTAGCGGGAGGAACTGAGCAGTTCTTC.

By proportion, this clonotype is medium-sized. The chain links TRBV12-3 or TRBV12-4 to TRBJ1-3, with 8 bases matching TRBD1. With 5 bases clipped from V and 3 bases from J, the junction kept 3 bases outside the gene matches. CDR3 length: 14 amino acids. The CDR3 DNA is TGTGCCAGCAGTACAGGGGGAGTTGGAAACACCATATATTTT. It translates to CASSTGGVGNTIYF.

This clonotype was seen ten or more times. The V gene is TRBV12-3 or TRBV12-4, the J gene TRBJ2-1; no clear D. The germline V and J ends were trimmed by 1 base and 8 bases, with 9 bases remaining between them. This CDR3 region has 13 residues. In DNA form, the CDR3 reads TGTGCCAGCAGTTTAGGGCCGCTAGATGAGCAGTTCTTC. Amino acid sequence: CASSLGPLDEQFF.

The sample holds many counts of this clonotype. The genes are TRBV28 and TRBJ2-3; TRBD2 matches 9 bases. V gave up 4 bases and J gave up 4 bases; unmatched junction bases: 15. The CDR3 has 18 residues. Germline values: CDR1 MDHEN, CDR2 SYDVKM. In DNA, the CDR3 is TGTGCCAGCAGTTCCGTGAGGGGCGGGAGGGCCATGGCAGATACGCAGTATTTT. Protein sequence: CASSSVRGGRAMADTQYF.

The chain combines TRBV14 with TRBJ2-7; D perhaps matches TRBD1 (5 bases). V was pared by 2 bases and J by 2 bases, with 10 bases between. Germline CDR1 reads SGHDN; CDR2 reads FVKESK. This CDR3 has 14 amino acids. The CDR3 coding sequence is TGTGCCAGCAGCCAATGGGGCGGTCCCTACGAGCAGTACTTC. Amino acids: CASSQWGGPYEQYF.

This clonotype was recorded many times. This chain joins TRBV10-3 and TRBJ2-1, with a tentative D call TRBD2 (5 bases). Germline V lookup: CDR1 ENHRY, CDR2 SYGVKD. The V end lost 0 bases, the J end lost 5 bases, and 14 bases lay between the germline ends. CDR3 length equals 16 residues. CDR3 sequence: CAISESRASFDNEQFF. In DNA, the CDR3 is TGTGCCATCAGTGAGTCGAGGGCAAGCTTTGACAATGAGCAGTTCTTC.

This clonotype was seen only a few times. At one end, the junction sequence differs from germline, possibly due to a read error. The V and J genes are TRBV7-6 and TRBJ1-1; D is undetermined. Germline CDR1 and CDR2: SGHVS and FNYEAQ. This CDR3 is built from 14 residues. CDR3 sequence (DNA): TGTGCCAGCAGGTTAGGTCATAGGTCTTCCGAAGCTTTCTTT. It codes for CASRLGHRSSEAFF.

Ten or more counts support this clonotype. This sequence joins TRBV6-2 or TRBV6-3 and TRBJ2-2; D possibly uses TRBD1 or TRBD2 (5 bases each). CDR1 is MNHEY, CDR2 SVGEGT, per germline. V was trimmed by 7 bases and J by 3 bases, leaving 9 bases between them. The CDR3 contains 13 residues. The CDR3 DNA reads as TGTGCCAGCAAGAGAGGGGACACCGGGGAGCTGTTTTTT. It encodes CASKRGDTGELFF.

This clonotype occurred many times. The chain has TRBV20-1 and TRBJ2-1, with 11 nucleotides matching TRBD2. The ends lost 6 bases at V and 4 bases at J; junction bases unmatched: 14. The CDR3 runs to 17 residues. Germline assignment: CDR1 DFQATT and CDR2 SNEGSKA (reference sequence). DNA for the CDR3: TGCAGTGCCCTACCTGATCTAGCGGGAGGACCTTACAATGAGCAGTTCTTC. Residues: CSALPDLAGGPYNEQFF.

This clonotype appeared many times. One junction end disagrees with the germline gene, perhaps due to a read error. CDR3 region: CASSSRADGLAYNEQFF. CDR3 DNA sequence: TGTGCTAGCAGCTCACGTGCTGACGGTCTGGCCTACAATGAGCAGTTCTTC. This chain connects TRBV7-7 to TRBJ2-1; no clear D. Germline V CDR1 and CDR2: SSHAT, FNYEAQ (reference sequence). The CDR3 has 17 residues.

The CDR3 protein is CLSGSYNEQFF. The CDR3 nucleotides read TGTCTGAGCGGTTCCTACAATGAGCAGTTCTTC. This chain uses TRBV12-5 with TRBJ2-1; tentatively, D is TRBD2 (5 bases). Germline CDR1 and CDR2: LGHNT and FRNRAP. CDR3 length: 11 amino acids. The whole variable domain, filled in from reference TRBV12-5 and TRBJ2-1, reads DARVTQTPRHKVTEMGQEVTMRCQPILGHNTVFWYRQTMMQGLELLAYFRNRAPLDDSGMPKDRFSAEMPDATLATLKIQPSEPRDSAVYFCLSGSYNEQFFGPGTRLTVL.

About this clonotype itself: It may be a read error: a sequence one base away is much more abundant. V and J are TRBV6-1 and TRBJ1-1; a possible D gene is TRBD1 (5 bases). The CDR3 contains 11 residues. The germline V gene has CDR1 MNHNS and CDR2 SASEGT. V lost 6 bases and J lost 3, with 5 bases in between. As DNA, the CDR3 is TGTGCCAGCAGAGGGGACACTGAAGCTTTCTTT. This gives the protein CASRGDTEAFF.

Worth noting for this clonotype: Lacking the conserved final phenylalanine or tryptophan, this CDR3 likely reflects a read error. V and J are TRBV20-1 and TRBJ2-7; either TRBD1 or TRBD2 may fit D (5 bases each). From germline, CDR1 is DFQATT and CDR2 SNEGSKA (reference sequence). This CDR3 is 14 amino acids long. Trimming removed 4 bases from V and 0 bases from J, with 13 bases in between. The CDR3 sequence: CSATRDGGSYEQYL. CDR3 in DNA: TGCAGTGCTACCCGGGACGGCGGCTCCTACGAGCAGTACCTC.